A selection of T cell receptor beta chains follows, all from one sample in a study of blood T cell repertoires in COVID-19. Clones were sequenced by immunoSEQ multiplex PCR, and TCRdb holds only the in-frame ones, with some missing. The top ten clones hold about 0.74% of a sample with about 250,000 clones, approximately 91% of them seen once. Sequencing input: peripheral blood. Receptor source: a woman aged 30 to 39 with acute or convalescent COVID-19. Each CDR3 is given with its conserved first and last residue. D genes are given only for firm matches. Size values are once, few and many counts, or a class for expanded clones, and some rows have none.

TRBJ2-3,-,-,TRBV24-1,TGTGCCACCAGTGAAACAGGGGGGGTTCCCCGAGATACGCAGTATTTT,CATSETGGVPRDTQYF
TRBJ2-1,-,-,TRBV19,TGTGCCAGTAGTATACCGGGAACCTACAATGAGCAGTTCTTC,CASSIPGTYNEQFF
TRBJ2-3,-,-,TRBV5-6,TGTGCCAGCAGCACTCGGGGGAGCACAGATACGCAGTATTTT,CASSTRGSTDTQYF
TRBJ2-1,TRBD2,-,TRBV18,TGTGCCAGCTCATTACCGGGACTAGCGGGAGGGACTGAGCAGTTCTTC,CASSLPGLAGGTEQFF
TRBJ2-7,-,-,TRBV5-1,TGCGCCAGCAGCAATATGCGATCTTTCGACGAGCAGTACTTC,CASSNMRSFDEQYF
TRBJ2-2,-,-,TRBV27,TGTGCCAGCAGTTTATTAGGGGTCGGGGAGCTGTTTTTT,CASSLLGVGELFF
TRBJ1-4,-,-,TRBV7-6,TGTGCCAGCAGCTTAGAGGCAGGGTATGGGGAAAAACTGTTTTTT,CASSLEAGYGEKLFF
TRBJ2-5,-,-,TRBV7-9,TGTGCCAGCAGGAGGTCCGAGGTGGAGACCCAGTACTTC,CASRRSEVETQYF
TRBJ2-3,TRBD2,-,TRBV3-1/TRBV3-2,TGTGCCAGCAGCCCTAGAGCGGGAGATAGCACAGATACGCAGTATTTT,CASSPRAGDSTDTQYF
TRBJ1-6,TRBD1,-,TRBV9,TGTGCCAGCAGCGCGGGGGACAGGGGCTCCCCCCTCCACTTT,CASSAGDRGSPLHF
TRBJ1-1,-,-,TRBV6-1,TGTGCCAGCAGTGAAATCATCCTGAACACTGAAGCTTTCTTT,CASSEIILNTEAFF
TRBJ2-7,TRBD2,-,TRBV7-9,TGTGCCAGCAGCTTCACCGGGACTAGCTACGAGCAGTACTTC,CASSFTGTSYEQYF
TRBJ2-7,TRBD1,few,TRBV11-2,TGTGCCAGCAGCCGGGGACAGGAACGCTACGAGCAGTACTTC,CASSRGQERYEQYF
TRBJ1-2,-,-,TRBV14,TGTGCCAGCAGCCAAGATCTGACAGTCCCTGGCTACACCTTC,CASSQDLTVPGYTF
TRBJ1-1,-,-,TRBV9,TGTGCCAGCAGCGGCAACAGTGAAGCTTTCTTT,CASSGNSEAFF
TRBJ2-7,TRBD2,-,TRBV6-5,TGTGCCAGCGAATGGGGGGGGGAGTACGAGCAGTACTTC,CASEWGGEYEQYF
TRBJ1-5,-,-,TRBV7-2,TGTGCCAGCAGCTTATCCGGGTACCAGCCCCAGCATTTT,CASSLSGYQPQHF
TRBJ2-2,TRBD2,few,TRBV6-2/TRBV6-3,TGTGCCAGCAGTACGGGACTAGCGAGCGGGGAGCTGTTTTTT,CASSTGLASGELFF
TRBJ2-2,TRBD2,-,TRBV2,TGTGCCAGCAGTGAGGCTAGCGGGAGGGTAGGCGGGGAGCTGTTTTTT,CASSEASGRVGGELFF
TRBJ2-7,-,-,TRBV2,TGTGCCAGCAGCCGGGTCGTCGGGGCAGGGGCGCGGGAGCAGTACTTC,CASSRVVGAGAREQYF
TRBJ2-2,TRBD1,-,TRBV27,TGTGCCAGCAGTTTCACAGGGGGCGCGGTCACCGGGGAGCTGTTTTTT,CASSFTGGAVTGELFF
TRBJ2-2,TRBD2,-,TRBV18,TGTGCCAGCTCACCTAGGACTAGCGGGAGTGGTACCGGGGAGCTGTTTTTT,CASSPRTSGSGTGELFF
TRBJ1-1,TRBD1,-,TRBV19,TGTGCCAGTAGTATAGATCTAGGACAGGGGCGCGATACTGAAGCTTTCTTT,CASSIDLGQGRDTEAFF
TRBJ2-1,-,-,TRBV7-2,TGTGCCAGCAGCTTAGTCGGGAGTTCCTACAATGAGCAGTTCTTC,CASSLVGSSYNEQFF
TRBJ2-5,TRBD2,-,TRBV6-6,TGTGCCAGCAGTTACTCCAGGACTAGCGGGAGTGAGACCCAGTACTTC,CASSYSRTSGSETQYF
TRBJ2-5,TRBD2,-,TRBV9,TGTGCCAGCAGCGTAAGCGGGAGCTATGAGACCCAGTACTTC,CASSVSGSYETQYF
TRBJ2-7,-,-,TRBV18,TGTGCCAGCTCACCATGGACACCCTCCTACGAGCAGTACTTC,CASSPWTPSYEQYF
TRBJ2-2,-,-,TRBV7-3,TGTGCCAGCAGCCTACCCCTGAACACCGGGGAGCTGTTTTTT,CASSLPLNTGELFF
TRBJ1-5,-,-,TRBV19,TGTGCCAGTAGTGAACAGGGTGTTCAGCCCCAGCATTTT,CASSEQGVQPQHF